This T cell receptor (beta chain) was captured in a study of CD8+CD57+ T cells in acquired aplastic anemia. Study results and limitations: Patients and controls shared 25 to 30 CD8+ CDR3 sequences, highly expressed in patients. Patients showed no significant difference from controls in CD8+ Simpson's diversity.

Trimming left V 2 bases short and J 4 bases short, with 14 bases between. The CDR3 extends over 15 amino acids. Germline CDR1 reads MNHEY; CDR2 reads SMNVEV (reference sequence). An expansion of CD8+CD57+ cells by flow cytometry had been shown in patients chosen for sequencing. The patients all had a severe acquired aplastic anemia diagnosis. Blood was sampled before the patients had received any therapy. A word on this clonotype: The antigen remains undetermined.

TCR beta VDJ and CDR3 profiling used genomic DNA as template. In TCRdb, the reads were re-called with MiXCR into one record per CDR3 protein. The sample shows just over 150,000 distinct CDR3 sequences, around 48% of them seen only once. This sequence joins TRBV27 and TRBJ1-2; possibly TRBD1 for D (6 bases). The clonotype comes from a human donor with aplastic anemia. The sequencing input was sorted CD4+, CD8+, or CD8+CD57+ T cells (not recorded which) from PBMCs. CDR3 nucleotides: TGTGCCAGCAGTTTAATCCCGCCAGGGGCCTATGGCTACACCTTC. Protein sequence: CASSLIPPGAYGYTF.